This TCR beta chain emerged from a study of type 1 regulatory T cells. At the level of the study: T-allo10 is an in vitro-generated, Tr1-enriched CD4 T cell product specific for alloantigen.

Overall study results and limits: Compared with non-type 1 regulatory T cells, type 1 regulatory T cells showed a more restricted TCR repertoire.

This clonotype was seen a few times. What it binds is unknown. V dropped 3 bases and J dropped 6 bases, with 12 bases sitting between them. Germline V gene data show CDR1 as GTSNPN and CDR2 as SVGIG (reference sequence). CDR3 length equals 12 residues. A single record per CDR3 protein comes from TCRdb applying MiXCR to the reads. Seen here are 60,000 to 70,000 distinct CDR3 sequences, about 50% observed once, and the top ten hold approximately 2%. The origin of this receptor is a human donor in good health. Sequenced material: cultured non-Tr1 T cells, either the whole culture or a sorted T cell fraction (not recorded which). The rearrangement joins TRBV30 to TRBJ2-7; D is tentatively TRBD1 or TRBD2 (5 bases each). The CDR3 protein is CAWREGHGEQYF. In DNA form, the CDR3 reads TGTGCCTGGAGAGAGGGGCACGGCGAGCAGTACTTC.